The entry below gives a single TCR beta chain sequence along with its context. The antigen remains undetermined. Via MiXCR, TCRdb re-called the 5' RACE reads, giving one row per CDR3 protein. This table holds some 700,000 distinct CDR3 sequences, around 17% found once. This sample was taken from a study of CD8 T cells in ankylosing spondylitis. Findings and caveats of the study: The study identified a TCR beta motif of 7 or 8 highly homologous variants that appeared characteristic of ankylosing spondylitis blood.

This CDR3 has 13 residues. The V gene's germline CDR1 is MRHNA and CDR2 SNTAGT. The V gene lost 0 bases and the J gene lost 4 bases, with 6 bases spanning the gap. The chain carries TRBV6-4 and TRBJ2-5; D uncertain. Sequencing was carried out using blood, either unsorted or a sorted T cell fraction (not recorded which). The clonotype comes from a male donor with ankylosing spondylitis. The CDR3 sequence is CASSDSIGETQYF. The DNA for the CDR3 is TGTGCCAGCAGTGACTCGATCGGAGAGACCCAGTACTTC.